The T cell receptor (beta chain) under discussion was sequenced for a study of cytomegalovirus exposure and HLA in healthy donors. This clone was observed a handful of times. Antigen: not known. General observations from the study: In an earlier analysis, in around 590 donors, most V segments appeared productive either ~90% or ~30% of the time.

Germline V gene data show CDR1 as SEHNR and CDR2 as FQNEAQ (reference sequence). The CDR3 is 11 residues long. V dropped 5 bases and J dropped 8 bases, with 9 bases sitting between them. The donors comprised healthy bone marrow donors. In the PCR, 60 Vbeta and 13 Jbeta primers were used. This table comes from immunoSEQ multiplex PCR, and its TCRdb copy is limited to in-frame clones, with some not included. The table shows some 29,000 clones, with 35% to 55% occurring only once. The source is a woman aged 50 to 60 in good health and CMV-seronegative. The sequenced material came from PBMCs. The chain has TRBV7-9 and TRBJ1-2, with D possibly being TRBD1 (6 bases). CDR3 DNA: TGTGCCAGCAGCGCCCAGGGGGGCTACACCTTC. It is translated as CASSAQGGYTF.